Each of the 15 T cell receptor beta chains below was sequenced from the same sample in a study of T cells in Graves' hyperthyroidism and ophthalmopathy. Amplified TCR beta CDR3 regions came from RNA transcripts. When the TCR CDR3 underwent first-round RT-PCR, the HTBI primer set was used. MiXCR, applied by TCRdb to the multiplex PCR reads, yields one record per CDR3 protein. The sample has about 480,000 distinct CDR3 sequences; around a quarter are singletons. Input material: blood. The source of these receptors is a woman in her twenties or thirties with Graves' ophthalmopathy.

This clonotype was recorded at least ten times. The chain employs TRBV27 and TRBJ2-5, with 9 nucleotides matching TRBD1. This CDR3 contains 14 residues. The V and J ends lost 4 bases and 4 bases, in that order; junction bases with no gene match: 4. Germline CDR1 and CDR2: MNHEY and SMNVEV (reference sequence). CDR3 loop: CASSSWDRAETQYF. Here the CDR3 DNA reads TGTGCCAGCAGTTCGTGGGACAGGGCAGAGACCCAGTACTTC.

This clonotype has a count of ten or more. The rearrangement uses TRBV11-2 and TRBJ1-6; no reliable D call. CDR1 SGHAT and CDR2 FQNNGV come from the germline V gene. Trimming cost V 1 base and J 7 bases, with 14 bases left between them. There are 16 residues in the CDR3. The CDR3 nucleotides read TGTGCCAGCAGCTTAGGAGAAATACGGCTAAATTCACCCCTCCACTTT. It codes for CASSLGEIRLNSPLHF.

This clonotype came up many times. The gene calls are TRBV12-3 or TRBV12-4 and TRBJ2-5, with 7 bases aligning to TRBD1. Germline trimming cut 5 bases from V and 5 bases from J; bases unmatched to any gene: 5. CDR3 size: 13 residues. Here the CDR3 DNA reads TGTGCCAGCAGTCTTACAGGGGCCGAGACCCAGTACTTC. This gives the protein CASSLTGAETQYF.

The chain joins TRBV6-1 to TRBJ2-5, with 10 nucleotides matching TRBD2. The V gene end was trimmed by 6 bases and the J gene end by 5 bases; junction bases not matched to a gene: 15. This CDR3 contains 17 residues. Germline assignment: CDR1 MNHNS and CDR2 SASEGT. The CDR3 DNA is TGTGCCAGCAGGGTCACCTCAGCGGGGGGGCCCGGGGAGACCCAGTACTTC. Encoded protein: CASRVTSAGGPGETQYF.

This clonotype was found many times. CDR3 in amino acids: CASGSLEGAFF. Here the CDR3 DNA reads TGTGCTAGTGGTTCGCTGGAGGGAGCTTTCTTT. This sequence joins TRBV12-5 and TRBJ1-1; D gene uncertain. Trimming pared 4 bases from V and 10 bases from J, leaving 10 bases between. The CDR3 runs 11 residues. Germline CDR1 LGHNT, CDR2 FRNRAP.

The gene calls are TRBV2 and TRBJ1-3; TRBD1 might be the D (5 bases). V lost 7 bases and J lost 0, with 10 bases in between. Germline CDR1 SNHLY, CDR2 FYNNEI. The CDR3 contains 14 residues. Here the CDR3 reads CASTGTFSGNTIYF. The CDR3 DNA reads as TGTGCCAGCACCGGGACCTTCTCTGGAAACACCATATATTTT.

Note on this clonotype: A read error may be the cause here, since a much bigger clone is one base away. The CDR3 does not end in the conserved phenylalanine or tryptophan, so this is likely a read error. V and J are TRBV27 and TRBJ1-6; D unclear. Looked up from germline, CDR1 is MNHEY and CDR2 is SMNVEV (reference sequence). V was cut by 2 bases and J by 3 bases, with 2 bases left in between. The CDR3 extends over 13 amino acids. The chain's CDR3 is CASSLDYNSPLHV. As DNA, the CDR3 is TGTGCCAGCAGTTTAGACTATAATTCACCCCTCCACGTT.

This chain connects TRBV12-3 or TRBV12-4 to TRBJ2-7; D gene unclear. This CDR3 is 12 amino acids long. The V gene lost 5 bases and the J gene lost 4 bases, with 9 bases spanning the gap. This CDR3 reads CASSPDWYEQYF. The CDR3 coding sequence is TGTGCCAGCAGTCCCGACTGGTACGAGCAGTACTTC.

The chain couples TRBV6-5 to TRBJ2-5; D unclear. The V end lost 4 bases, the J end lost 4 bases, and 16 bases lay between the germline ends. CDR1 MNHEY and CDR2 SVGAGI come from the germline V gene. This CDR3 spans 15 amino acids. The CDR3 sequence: CASSLENLPPETQYF. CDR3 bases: TGTGCCAGCAGTTTGGAGAACCTTCCCCCAGAGACCCAGTACTTC.

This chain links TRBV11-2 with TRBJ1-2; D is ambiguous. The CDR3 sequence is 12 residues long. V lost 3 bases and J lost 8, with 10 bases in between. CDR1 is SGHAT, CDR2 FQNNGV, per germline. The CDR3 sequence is CASSFNRLGYTF. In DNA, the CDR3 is TGTGCCAGCAGCTTTAATCGACTCGGCTACACCTTC. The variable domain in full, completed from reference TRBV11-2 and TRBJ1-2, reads EAGVAQSPRYKIIEKRQSVAFWCNPISGHATLYWYQQILGQGPKLLIQFQNNGVVDDSQLPKDRFSAERLKGVDSTLKIQPAKLEDSAVYLCASSFNRLGYTFGSGTRLTVV.

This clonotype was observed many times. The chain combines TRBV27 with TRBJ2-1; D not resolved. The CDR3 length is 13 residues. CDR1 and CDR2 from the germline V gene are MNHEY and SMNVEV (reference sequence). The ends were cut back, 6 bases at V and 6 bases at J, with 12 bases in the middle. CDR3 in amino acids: CASSLRVVNEQFF. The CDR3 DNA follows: TGTGCCAGCAGCCTAAGGGTTGTCAATGAGCAGTTCTTC.

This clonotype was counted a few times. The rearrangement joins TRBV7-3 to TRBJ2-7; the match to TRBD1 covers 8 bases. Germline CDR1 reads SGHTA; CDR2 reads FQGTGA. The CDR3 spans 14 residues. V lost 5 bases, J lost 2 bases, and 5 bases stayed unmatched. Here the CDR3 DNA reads TGTGCCAGCAGCCCAGGGGGCAAGACCTACGAGCAGTACTTC. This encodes CASSPGGKTYEQYF.

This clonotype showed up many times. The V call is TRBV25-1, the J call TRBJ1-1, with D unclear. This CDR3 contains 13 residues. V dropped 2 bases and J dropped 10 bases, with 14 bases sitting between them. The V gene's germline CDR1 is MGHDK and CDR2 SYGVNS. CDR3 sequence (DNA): TGTGCCAGCAGTGAACACGGACCTCTAGGAGCTTTCTTT. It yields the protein CASSEHGPLGAFF.

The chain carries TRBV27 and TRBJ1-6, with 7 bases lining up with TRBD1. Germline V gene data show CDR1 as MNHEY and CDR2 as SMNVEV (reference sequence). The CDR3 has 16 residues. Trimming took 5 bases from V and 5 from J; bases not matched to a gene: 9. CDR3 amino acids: CASSLLTGANNSPLHF. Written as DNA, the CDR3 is TGTGCCAGCAGTCTTCTTACAGGGGCCAATAATTCACCCCTCCACTTT.

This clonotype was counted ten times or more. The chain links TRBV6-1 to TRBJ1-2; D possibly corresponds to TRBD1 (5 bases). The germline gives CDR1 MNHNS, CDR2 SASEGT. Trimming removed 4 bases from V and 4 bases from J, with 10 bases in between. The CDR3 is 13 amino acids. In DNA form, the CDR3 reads TGTGCCAGCAGTGTAAGGGACGGCTATGGCTACACCTTC. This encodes CASSVRDGYGYTF.